This T cell receptor delta chain was recovered during a study of human gamma delta and Vdelta1 T cells (dated by TCRdb to the late 2010s). Broadly, across the study: The study examined Delta One T cells, which are Vd1+ gamma-delta T cells, as cytotoxic effectors against acute myeloid leukemia.

Beyond this particular receptor, the publication reports: Polyclonality and broad cytotoxic targeting of acute myeloid leukemia were reported for Delta One T cells.

As for this clone: Its recognized antigen is unknown. No much larger clone exists at a distance of one base, and base qualities are not known.

V and J are truncated by 0 bases and 2 bases respectively, leaving an intervening sequence of 19 bases. The germline V gene provides CDR1 TSWWSYY and CDR2 QGS. The CDR3 measures 18 amino acids from cysteine to phenylalanine. Left in the record is the CDR3 DNA by itself, 54 bases read in frame from the first base. Libraries were prepared through PCR. The sequencer listed for this sample is Illumina MiSeq. Identical DNA sequences were merged into single rows after TCRdb reprocessed the public reads with CATT. This sample holds over 10,000 delta-chain clones; approximately 51% were observed only once. The biggest ten clones account for 1.5% of the sample.

Sequenced sample: Vdelta1 gamma-delta T cells from blood grown in culture (DOT cells). This specimen's cell subset or site label, interpreted: Delta One T cells, in vitro expanded/differentiated Vd1+ gamma-delta T cells. The chain links TRDV1 with TRDJ1; the best D guess is TRDD3, with 5 bases matching. This clonotype originated in a human donor in good health. The CDR3 region reads CALGELRVWDPGTDKLIF. The nucleotide sequence is TGTGCTCTTGGGGAACTTAGGGTCTGGGATCCAGGGACCGATAAACTCATCTTT.